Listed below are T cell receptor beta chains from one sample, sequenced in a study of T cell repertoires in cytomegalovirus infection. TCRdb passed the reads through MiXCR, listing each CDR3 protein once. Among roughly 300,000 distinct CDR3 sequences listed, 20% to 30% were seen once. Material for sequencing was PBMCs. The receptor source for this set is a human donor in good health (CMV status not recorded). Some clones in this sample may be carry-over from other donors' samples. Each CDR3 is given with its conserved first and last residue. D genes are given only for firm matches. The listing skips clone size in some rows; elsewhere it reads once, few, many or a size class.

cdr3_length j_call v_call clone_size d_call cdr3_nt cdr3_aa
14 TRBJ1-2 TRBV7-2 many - TGTGCCAGCAGCTCCCGGGGAGCTTGGTATGGCTACACCTTC CASSSRGAWYGYTF
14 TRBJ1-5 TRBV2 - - TGTGCCAGCAGAGCAGGCACACCGAATCAGCCCCAGCATTTT CASRAGTPNQPQHF
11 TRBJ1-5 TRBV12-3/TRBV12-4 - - TGTGCCAGCAGCCATATTCAGCCCCAGCATTTT CASSHIQPQHF
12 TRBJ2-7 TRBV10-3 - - TGTGCCATCAGTGGCCAGGGTTACGAGCAGTACTTC CAISGQGYEQYF
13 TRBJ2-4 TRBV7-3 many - TGTGCCAGCAGCTTAGGGCCCAAAAACATTCAGTACTTC CASSLGPKNIQYF
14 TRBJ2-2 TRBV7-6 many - TGTGCCAGCAGCTTAGCGGAGGACGCCGGGGAGCTGTTTTTT CASSLAEDAGELFF
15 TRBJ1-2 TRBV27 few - TGTGCCAGCAGTTTATTTAGTCAGGTGAACTATGGCTACACCTTC CASSLFSQVNYGYTF
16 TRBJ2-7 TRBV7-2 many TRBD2 TGTGCCAGCAGCTTAGCGCATTCGGGAGGGCCGTGGGAGCAGTACTTC CASSLAHSGGPWEQYF
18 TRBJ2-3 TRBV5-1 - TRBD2 TGCGCCAGCAGCTTACAACTAGCGGGAGTGATAAGCACAGATACGCAGTATTTT CASSLQLAGVISTDTQYF
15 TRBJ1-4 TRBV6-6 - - TGTGCCAGCAGCAACCGGGCAACAACTAATGAAAAACTGTTTTTT CASSNRATTNEKLFF
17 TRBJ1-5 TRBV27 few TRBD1 TGTGCCAGCAGTACTTGGACAGGAGCACTTAGCAATCAGCCCCAGCATTTT CASSTWTGALSNQPQHF
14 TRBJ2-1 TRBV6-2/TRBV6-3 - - TGTGCCAGCAGTTACCCGGGACCATACAATGAGCAGTTCTTC CASSYPGPYNEQFF
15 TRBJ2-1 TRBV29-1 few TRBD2 TGCAGCGTTGAATGGCGGATAGCGGGAGATTATGAGCAGTTCTTC CSVEWRIAGDYEQFF
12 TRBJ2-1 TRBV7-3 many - TGTGCCAGCAGCTCGACCAGATATGAGCAGTTCTTC CASSSTRYEQFF
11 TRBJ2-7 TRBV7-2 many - TGTGCCAGCAGCTCCTACGACGACTTATACTTC CASSSYDDLYF
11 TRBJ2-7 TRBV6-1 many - TGTGCCAGCATGGACGTTTACGAGCAGTACTTC CASMDVYEQYF
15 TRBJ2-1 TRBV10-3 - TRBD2 TGTGCCATCAGTAGGAGCGGGAGGGCTGAGAATGAGCAGTTCTTC CAISRSGRAENEQFF
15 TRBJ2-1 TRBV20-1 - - TGCAGTGCGCACGACAGGTTGAGCTCCTACAATGAGCAGTTCTTC CSAHDRLSSYNEQFF
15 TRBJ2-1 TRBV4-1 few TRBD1 TGCGCCAGCAGCCAACCCGGACAGGGGGTCAATGAGCAGTTCTTC CASSQPGQGVNEQFF
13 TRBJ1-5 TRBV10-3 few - TGTGCCATCAGTGAGTTAGAAGAACAGCCCCAGCATTTT CAISELEEQPQHF
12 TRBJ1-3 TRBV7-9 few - TGTGCCAGCAGGTCTACAGGAAACACCATATATTTT CASRSTGNTIYF
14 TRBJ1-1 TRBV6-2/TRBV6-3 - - TGTGCCAGCAGAGAGGACAGCACCAACACTGAAGCTTTCTTT CASREDSTNTEAFF
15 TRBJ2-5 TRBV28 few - TGTGCCAGCAGTCCCCTCTGGGGCAGCCAAGAGACCCAGTACTTC CASSPLWGSQETQYF
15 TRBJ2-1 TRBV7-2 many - TGTGCCAGCAGCTTAAGGCGGGACCCCTACAATGAGCAGTTCTTC CASSLRRDPYNEQFF
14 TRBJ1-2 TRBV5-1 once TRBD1 TGCGCCAGCAGCAGGACAGGGGTCGAGGATGGCTACACCTTC CASSRTGVEDGYTF
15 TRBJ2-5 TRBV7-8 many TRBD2 TGTGCCAGCAGCCAGAGGACTAGCGGCCAAGAGACCCAGTACTTC CASSQRTSGQETQYF
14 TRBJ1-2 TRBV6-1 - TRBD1 TGTGCCAGCAGTCAGACAGGGGCTAACTATGGCTACACCTTC CASSQTGANYGYTF
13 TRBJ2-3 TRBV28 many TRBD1 TGTGCCAGCAGACTCCAGGGGGCAGATACGCAGTATTTT CASRLQGADTQYF
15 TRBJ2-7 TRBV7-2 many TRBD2 TGTGCCAGCAGCTTTCGGACTAGTGGGGGCTACGAGCAGTACTTC CASSFRTSGGYEQYF
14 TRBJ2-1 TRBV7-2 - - TGTGCCAGCAGCTTAGGAGTACAGTATGGTGAGCAGTTCTTC CASSLGVQYGEQFF
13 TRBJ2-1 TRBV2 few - TGTGCCAGCAGTGTGCTAACTCGCCGGGAGCAGTTCTTC CASSVLTRREQFF
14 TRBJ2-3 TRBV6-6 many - TGTGCCAGCAGCCAAGGAGCTAGCGCGGATACGCAGTATTTT CASSQGASADTQYF
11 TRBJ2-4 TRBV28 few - TGTGCCAGCAGCACCGTAAACATTCAGTACTTC CASSTVNIQYF
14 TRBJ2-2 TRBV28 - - TGTGCCAGCAGGCCGAAACTTTACATCGGGGAGCTGTTTTTT CASRPKLYIGELFF
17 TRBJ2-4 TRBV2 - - TGTGCCAGCAGAAAACTAGCAGGCGGGGGCCCCGGGGACATTCAGTACTTC CASRKLAGGGPGDIQYF
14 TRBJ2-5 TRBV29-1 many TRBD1 TGCAGCGTTGAAGATCCGAGGGGGCGAGAGACCCAGTACTTC CSVEDPRGRETQYF